This T cell receptor (beta chain) was captured in a study of neurological immune-mediated disorders. Each CDR3 protein gets one entry after TCRdb re-called the 5' RACE reads with MiXCR. Among roughly 89,000 distinct CDR3 sequences listed, 2.6% were seen once. This clonotype was detected many times. Its target is unknown. Germline V gene lookup returns CDR1 SQVTM and CDR2 ANQGSEA. Trimming removed 6 bases at V and 1 base at J, with 16 bases between. The CDR3 totals 15 residues. Overall study results and limits: None of the CDR3 amino acid sequences in expanded clones turned up in more than one subject, which points to private repertoires in all groups.

What was sequenced was PBMCs. The chain combines TRBV29-1 with TRBJ2-1; D might be TRBD2 (5 bases). The receptor was derived from a woman aged 30 to 39 with multiple sclerosis. The CDR3 loop is CSVTSSSGSYNEQFF. In DNA, the CDR3 is TGCAGCGTGACCTCATCCAGCGGTTCCTACAATGAGCAGTTCTTC.